The rows below give T cell receptor beta chains drawn from one sample of a study of technical replicates of blood from a handful of donors. Data came from immunoSEQ multiplex PCR; TCRdb stores just in-frame clones and leaves some out. The sample has about 93,000 clones, 95% seen once. The sequenced material came from T cells isolated from PBMCs. The receptors stem from a human donor in good health. CDR3s include the opening cysteine and the closing phenylalanine or tryptophan. The D gene is left open where the match is weak. Only some rows state a clone size, as once, few, many or a class for expanded clones.

v_gene: TRBV2
abundance: NA
j_gene: TRBJ1-1
d_gene: NA
CDR3aa: CASLDGNTEAFF
CDR3nt: TGTGCCAGCCTAGACGGGAACACTGAAGCTTTCTTT

v_gene: TRBV14
abundance: NA
j_gene: TRBJ2-3
d_gene: TRBD2
CDR3aa: CASSQVLIWREGRQYF
CDR3nt: TGTGCCAGCAGCCAAGTCCTTATATGGCGGGAGGGACGACAGTATTTT

v_gene: TRBV7-2
abundance: NA
j_gene: TRBJ2-7
d_gene: TRBD1
CDR3aa: CASSLRQGVNSYEQYF
CDR3nt: TGTGCCAGCAGCCTCCGACAGGGGGTTAACTCCTACGAGCAGTACTTC

v_gene: TRBV7-6
abundance: NA
j_gene: TRBJ2-7
d_gene: TRBD1
CDR3aa: CASSSGTGHIYEQYF
CDR3nt: TGTGCCAGCAGCTCAGGGACAGGGCACATCTACGAGCAGTACTTC

v_gene: TRBV28
abundance: NA
j_gene: TRBJ2-2
d_gene: NA
CDR3aa: CASSFHGSGTGELFF
CDR3nt: TGTGCCAGCAGTTTTCACGGGTCGGGGACCGGGGAGCTGTTTTTT

v_gene: TRBV5-6
abundance: NA
j_gene: TRBJ2-2
d_gene: TRBD2
CDR3aa: CASSSTSGGAVDGELFF
CDR3nt: TGTGCCAGCAGCTCCACGAGCGGGGGGGCCGTGGACGGGGAGCTGTTTTTT

v_gene: TRBV4-1
abundance: few
j_gene: TRBJ1-5
d_gene: NA
CDR3aa: CASSQLRGSNQPQHF
CDR3nt: TGCGCCAGCAGTCAATTACGGGGAAGCAATCAGCCCCAGCATTTT

v_gene: TRBV7-9
abundance: few
j_gene: TRBJ1-1
d_gene: TRBD1
CDR3aa: CASSFQQGTEAFF
CDR3nt: TGTGCCAGCAGCTTTCAACAGGGGACTGAAGCTTTCTTT

v_gene: TRBV6-1
abundance: NA
j_gene: TRBJ1-1
d_gene: TRBD1
CDR3aa: CASSEGTGKSVRNTEAFF
CDR3nt: TGTGCCAGCAGTGAAGGGACAGGGAAAAGTGTCAGGAACACTGAAGCTTTCTTT

v_gene: TRBV10-1
abundance: NA
j_gene: TRBJ1-1
d_gene: NA
CDR3aa: CASRGQLNTEAFF
CDR3nt: TGCGCCAGCAGGGGACAATTGAACACTGAAGCTTTCTTT

v_gene: TRBV7-2
abundance: NA
j_gene: TRBJ2-7
d_gene: TRBD2
CDR3aa: CASSFRLAGGEQYF
CDR3nt: TGTGCCAGCAGCTTCCGGTTAGCGGGAGGCGAGCAGTACTTC

v_gene: TRBV6-5
abundance: once
j_gene: TRBJ1-1
d_gene: NA
CDR3aa: CASSYSTAEVGTEAFF
CDR3nt: TGTGCCAGCAGTTACTCGACCGCCGAGGTAGGCACTGAAGCTTTCTTT

v_gene: TRBV7-9
abundance: NA
j_gene: TRBJ2-7
d_gene: TRBD2
CDR3aa: CASSYLADYEQYF
CDR3nt: TGTGCCAGCAGCTATCTAGCGGACTACGAGCAGTACTTC

v_gene: TRBV5-4
abundance: NA
j_gene: TRBJ1-4
d_gene: NA
CDR3aa: CASSLEKEGNEKLFF
CDR3nt: TGTGCCAGCAGCCTCGAAAAAGAGGGCAATGAAAAACTGTTTTTT

v_gene: TRBV18
abundance: NA
j_gene: TRBJ2-7
d_gene: NA
CDR3aa: CASSPSTRVLSYEQYF
CDR3nt: TGTGCCAGCTCCCCCAGCACGAGGGTTTTGAGTTACGAGCAGTACTTC

v_gene: TRBV28
abundance: NA
j_gene: TRBJ2-7
d_gene: NA
CDR3aa: CASRDSEQYF
CDR3nt: TGTGCCAGCAGGGACAGTGAGCAGTACTTC

v_gene: TRBV30
abundance: NA
j_gene: TRBJ2-1
d_gene: NA
CDR3aa: CAWSVGRLQGYNEQFF
CDR3nt: TGTGCCTGGAGTGTGGGGAGACTACAGGGCTACAATGAGCAGTTCTTC

v_gene: TRBV18
abundance: NA
j_gene: TRBJ1-1
d_gene: NA
CDR3aa: CASSPPHYGENTEAFF
CDR3nt: TGTGCCAGCTCACCACCGCATTACGGGGAGAACACTGAAGCTTTCTTT

v_gene: TRBV29-1
abundance: NA
j_gene: TRBJ1-1
d_gene: NA
CDR3aa: CSVRSQTWVVNTEAFF
CDR3nt: TGCAGCGTTCGGAGTCAAACCTGGGTCGTGAACACTGAAGCTTTCTTT

v_gene: TRBV19
abundance: NA
j_gene: TRBJ2-7
d_gene: NA
CDR3aa: CASTLDAGLEYEQYF
CDR3nt: TGTGCCAGTACTCTCGATGCGGGGCTAGAATACGAGCAGTACTTC

v_gene: TRBV25-1
abundance: NA
j_gene: TRBJ2-2
d_gene: NA
CDR3aa: CASKGGTHAGELFF
CDR3nt: TGTGCCAGCAAAGGAGGGACCCACGCCGGGGAGCTGTTTTTT

v_gene: TRBV6-1
abundance: NA
j_gene: TRBJ1-2
d_gene: NA
CDR3aa: CASIPLRGSYGYTF
CDR3nt: TGTGCCAGCATCCCCTTACGGGGTAGCTATGGCTACACCTTC

v_gene: TRBV10-2
abundance: NA
j_gene: TRBJ1-3
d_gene: NA
CDR3aa: CALGDTGNTIYF
CDR3nt: TGCGCCCTCGGGGACACTGGAAACACCATATATTTT

v_gene: TRBV4-1
abundance: NA
j_gene: TRBJ2-1
d_gene: TRBD1
CDR3aa: CASSQSGTDFANEQFF
CDR3nt: TGCGCCAGCAGCCAATCGGGGACAGACTTTGCCAATGAGCAGTTCTTC

v_gene: TRBV7-3
abundance: NA
j_gene: TRBJ2-1
d_gene: NA
CDR3aa: CASSRAPGDNEQFF
CDR3nt: TGTGCCAGCAGCCGGGCACCAGGGGACAATGAGCAGTTCTTC

v_gene: TRBV28
abundance: NA
j_gene: TRBJ2-6
d_gene: NA
CDR3aa: CASKGVYLSGANVLTF
CDR3nt: TGTGCCAGCAAGGGGGTTTACCTCTCTGGGGCCAACGTCCTGACTTTC

v_gene: TRBV30
abundance: NA
j_gene: TRBJ2-2
d_gene: TRBD1
CDR3aa: CAWSGWTGRTGELFF
CDR3nt: TGTGCCTGGAGTGGCTGGACAGGACGGACCGGGGAGCTGTTTTTT

v_gene: TRBV4-2
abundance: NA
j_gene: TRBJ2-2
d_gene: TRBD2
CDR3aa: CASCGSGNEVGELFF
CDR3nt: TGTGCCAGCTGTGGTAGCGGGAACGAGGTCGGGGAGCTGTTTTTT

v_gene: TRBV5-1
abundance: once
j_gene: TRBJ2-5
d_gene: NA
CDR3aa: CASSSDSTQETQYF
CDR3nt: TGCGCCAGCAGTTCCGACAGCACCCAAGAGACCCAGTACTTC

v_gene: TRBV13
abundance: NA
j_gene: TRBJ1-2
d_gene: TRBD1
CDR3aa: CASSLEQGDAYYGYTF
CDR3nt: TGTGCCAGCAGCTTAGAACAGGGGGACGCTTACTATGGCTACACCTTC

v_gene: TRBV19
abundance: once
j_gene: TRBJ2-7
d_gene: TRBD1
CDR3aa: CASSIRGQPYEQYF
CDR3nt: TGTGCCAGTAGTATCCGGGGACAGCCCTACGAGCAGTACTTC

v_gene: TRBV7-9
abundance: NA
j_gene: TRBJ2-7
d_gene: TRBD1
CDR3aa: CASSQGQIYYEQYF
CDR3nt: TGTGCCAGCAGCCAGGGACAGATCTACTACGAGCAGTACTTC

v_gene: TRBV14
abundance: NA
j_gene: TRBJ1-1
d_gene: NA
CDR3aa: CASSQDQENTEAFF
CDR3nt: TGTGCCAGCAGCCAAGATCAGGAGAACACTGAAGCTTTCTTT

v_gene: TRBV7-6
abundance: NA
j_gene: TRBJ1-1
d_gene: NA
CDR3aa: CASSRGGGLHTEAFF
CDR3nt: TGTGCCAGCAGCAGAGGCGGGGGCCTCCACACTGAAGCTTTCTTT

v_gene: TRBV5-1
abundance: NA
j_gene: TRBJ1-5
d_gene: TRBD1
CDR3aa: CASSSGQGNQPQHF
CDR3nt: TGCGCCAGCAGCTCCGGACAGGGCAATCAGCCCCAGCATTTT

v_gene: TRBV19
abundance: NA
j_gene: TRBJ1-5
d_gene: TRBD1
CDR3aa: CASSIVFGTGINNQPQHF
CDR3nt: TGTGCCAGTAGTATAGTATTCGGGACAGGGATTAACAATCAGCCCCAGCATTTT

v_gene: TRBV18
abundance: NA
j_gene: TRBJ1-6
d_gene: NA
CDR3aa: CASSREGADSPLHF
CDR3nt: TGTGCCAGCTCCCGGGAGGGAGCGGATTCACCCCTCCACTTT

v_gene: TRBV18
abundance: NA
j_gene: TRBJ2-7
d_gene: TRBD1
CDR3aa: CASSPRTGNLYEQYF
CDR3nt: TGTGCCAGCTCACCTCGGACAGGGAACTTATACGAGCAGTACTTC

v_gene: TRBV7-9
abundance: NA
j_gene: TRBJ1-2
d_gene: TRBD1
CDR3aa: CASSRLGQRNFYYGYTF
CDR3nt: TGTGCCAGCAGCCGGCTGGGACAGCGTAACTTCTACTATGGCTACACCTTC

v_gene: TRBV7-9
abundance: NA
j_gene: TRBJ2-1
d_gene: TRBD2
CDR3aa: CASSPGTSGVNEQFF
CDR3nt: TGTGCCAGCAGCCCCGGGACTAGCGGGGTAAATGAGCAGTTCTTC